In this sample, the clone carrying this T cell receptor (beta chain) turned up a few times. The antigen remains unidentified. The record originates from a study of CD8 T cells in ankylosing spondylitis. Whole-study findings and limits: Certain motif variants had earlier been reported in reactive arthritis synovial fluid and blood.

MiXCR, applied by TCRdb to the 5' RACE reads, yields one record per CDR3 protein. Of some 140,000 distinct CDR3 sequences in the sample, roughly 8% were seen once. The sample was synovial fluid, either unsorted or a sorted T cell fraction (not recorded which). The origin of this receptor is a male donor with ankylosing spondylitis.

The CDR3 here is CAGTGSDTQYF. Written as DNA, the CDR3 is TGTGCCGGAACCGGGTCAGATACGCAGTATTTT. The chain joins TRBV2 to TRBJ2-3; D is unclear. V lost 11 bases and J 4 bases, leaving 10 bases between the germline ends. Looked up from germline, CDR1 is SNHLY and CDR2 is FYNNEI. CDR3 length: 11 amino acids.